This TCR beta chain was identified during a study of T cell responses to AZD1222 COVID-19 vaccine. Pooled in the analysis were second doses at about 4 or about 12 weeks. In this sample, this clone turned up once. TCRdb keeps only in-frame clones here, not all; method: immunoSEQ multiplex PCR. The repertoire holds more than 150,000 clones, roughly nine tenths seen once, with around 3.7% in the top ten. The V and J ends lost 6 bases and 6 bases respectively, with 21 bases between them. CDR3 length equals 16 residues. CDR1 is LNHDA, CDR2 SQIVND, per germline (reference sequence). The sample was peripheral blood, taken 28 days after the second AZD1222 dose. The genes are TRBV19 and TRBJ1-5; possible D gene TRBD1, 5 bases. The sequence was collected from an adult who received the AZD1222 COVID-19 vaccine. The CDR3 is CASSLNPAGGTQPQHF. The CDR3 DNA sequence: TGTGCCAGTAGCCTCAATCCTGCAGGAGGGACTCAGCCCCAGCATTTT.